The 3 T cell receptor beta chains reported below all come from one sample, sequenced in a study of glioma-infiltrating T cells. Using RNA template, CDR3s of TCR alpha and beta were amplified with iRepertoire arm-PCR. TCRdb independently ran MiXCR on the multiplex PCR reads; one entry per CDR3 protein. Of fewer than 200,000 distinct CDR3 sequences listed, more than 35% were seen once; the top ten hold roughly 5.2%. Sequencing was done on a sample of glioma tissue, nonneoplastic brain tissue, or PBMCs (not recorded which). The receptors derive from a human donor with low-grade glioma or glioblastoma, undergoing nonglioma brain surgery, or in good health (not recorded which).

This clonotype was detected ten times or more. V is TRBV6-1 and J is TRBJ1-1, with D tentatively TRBD1 (5 bases). V gave up 5 bases and J gave up 3 bases, with 10 bases separating them. The CDR3 runs to 13 residues. CDR1 and CDR2 from the germline V gene are MNHNS and SASEGT. Written as DNA, the CDR3 is TGTGCCAGCAGTAGGGGTCGGGACACTGAAGCTTTCTTT. This gives the protein CASSRGRDTEAFF.

In its sample, this clonotype was seen many times. The CDR3 nucleotides are TGTGCCAGCAGTTTCGCTAGCGGGAGGTCTCCTTCGGGTGAGCAGTACTTC. It translates to CASSFASGRSPSGEQYF. The V gene is TRBV28, the J gene TRBJ2-7, with 11 bases that match TRBD2. The germline V gene encodes CDR1 MDHEN and CDR2 SYDVKM. V lost 3 bases and J lost 7; bases outside the gene matches: 14. The length of the CDR3 is 17 residues.

This clonotype was observed at least ten times. The chain uses TRBV6-1 and TRBJ1-5; D may be TRBD1 (5 bases). V dropped 1 base and J dropped 1 base, with 8 bases sitting between them. From germline, CDR1 is MNHNS and CDR2 SASEGT. The CDR3 length is 15 residues. The CDR3 sequence: CASSEVGGSNQPQHF. The CDR3 DNA reads TGTGCCAGCAGTGAAGTTGGGGGAAGCAATCAGCCCCAGCATTTT.